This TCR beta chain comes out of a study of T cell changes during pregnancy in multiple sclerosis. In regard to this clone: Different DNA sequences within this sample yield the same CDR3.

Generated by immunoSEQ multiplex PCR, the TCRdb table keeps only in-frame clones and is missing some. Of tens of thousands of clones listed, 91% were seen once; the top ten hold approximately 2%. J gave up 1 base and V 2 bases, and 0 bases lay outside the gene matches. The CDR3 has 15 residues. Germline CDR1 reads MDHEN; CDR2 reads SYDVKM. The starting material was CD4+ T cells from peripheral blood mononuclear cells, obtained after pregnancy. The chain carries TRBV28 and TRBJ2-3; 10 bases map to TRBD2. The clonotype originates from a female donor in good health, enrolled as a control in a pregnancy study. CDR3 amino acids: CASSLLAGGTDTQYF. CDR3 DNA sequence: TGTGCCAGCAGTTTACTAGCGGGGGGCACAGATACGCAGTATTTT.